This T cell receptor (beta chain) came from a study of T cells in Graves' hyperthyroidism and ophthalmopathy. Study at large: Sampling of peripheral blood happened at initial diagnosis, prior to any treatment. Regarding the study as a whole: Ophthalmopathy, as predicted by the model, came a median approximately 5.9 months after the prediction.

Template material for amplifying TCR beta CDR3 regions consisted of RNA transcripts. First-round RT-PCR targeting the TCR CDR3 was performed with the HTBI primer set. In TCRdb, the multiplex PCR reads were re-called with MiXCR into one record per CDR3 protein. The profile shows hundreds of thousands of distinct CDR3 sequences, 12% to 15% of them singletons. V dropped 5 bases and J dropped 0; count of bases not matched to a gene: 11. The CDR3 is 19 residues long. Looked up from germline, CDR1 is SNHLY and CDR2 is FYNNEI. Worth noting for this clonotype: Its target is unknown.

It was uncontrolled infection, other autoimmune disease, pregnancy or lactation that excluded patients. Diagnoses were established using clinical symptoms, serum thyroxine and TRAb, thyroid ultrasound and orbital computed tomography. The TCR sequence derives from a woman aged 40-49 years with Graves' hyperthyroidism. This chain joins TRBV2 and TRBJ2-3; TRBD2 agrees at 13 bases. The sequencing input was blood. The CDR3 region is CASSSTGTSGIVSTDTQYF. The CDR3, as DNA: TGTGCCAGCAGTTCAACCGGGACTAGCGGGATAGTCAGCACAGATACGCAGTATTTT.